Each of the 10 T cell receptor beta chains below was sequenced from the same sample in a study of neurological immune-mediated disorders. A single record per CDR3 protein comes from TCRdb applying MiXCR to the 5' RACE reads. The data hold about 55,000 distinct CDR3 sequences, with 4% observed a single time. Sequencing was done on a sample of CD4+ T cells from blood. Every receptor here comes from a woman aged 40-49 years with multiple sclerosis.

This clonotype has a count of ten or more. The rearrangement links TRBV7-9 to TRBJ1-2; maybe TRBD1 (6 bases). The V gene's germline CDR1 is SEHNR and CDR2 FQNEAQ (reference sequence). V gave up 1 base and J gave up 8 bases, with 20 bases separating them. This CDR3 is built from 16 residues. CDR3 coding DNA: TGTGCCAGCAGCTTAGAGGGACATCCCCCTTTAAGCGGCTACACCTTC. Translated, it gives CASSLEGHPPLSGYTF.

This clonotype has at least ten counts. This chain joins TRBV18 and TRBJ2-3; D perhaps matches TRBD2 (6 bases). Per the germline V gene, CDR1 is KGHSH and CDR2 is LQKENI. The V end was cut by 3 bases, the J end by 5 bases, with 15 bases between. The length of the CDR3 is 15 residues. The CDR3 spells CASSPRRGGEDTQYF. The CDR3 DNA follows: TGTGCCAGCTCACCTCGCCGGGGAGGAGAAGATACGCAGTATTTT.

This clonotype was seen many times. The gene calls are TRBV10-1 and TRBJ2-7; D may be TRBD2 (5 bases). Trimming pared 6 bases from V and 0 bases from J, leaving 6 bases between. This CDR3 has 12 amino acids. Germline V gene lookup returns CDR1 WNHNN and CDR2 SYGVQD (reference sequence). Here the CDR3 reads CASSRDSYEQYF. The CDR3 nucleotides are TGCGCCAGCAGCCGGGACTCCTACGAGCAGTACTTC.

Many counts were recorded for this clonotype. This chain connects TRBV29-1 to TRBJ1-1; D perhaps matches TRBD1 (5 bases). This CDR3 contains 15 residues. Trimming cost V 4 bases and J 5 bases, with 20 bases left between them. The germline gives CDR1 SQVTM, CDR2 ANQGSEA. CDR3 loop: CSVASGWGMGTEAFF. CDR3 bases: TGCAGCGTTGCCTCAGGGTGGGGGATGGGAACTGAAGCTTTCTTT.

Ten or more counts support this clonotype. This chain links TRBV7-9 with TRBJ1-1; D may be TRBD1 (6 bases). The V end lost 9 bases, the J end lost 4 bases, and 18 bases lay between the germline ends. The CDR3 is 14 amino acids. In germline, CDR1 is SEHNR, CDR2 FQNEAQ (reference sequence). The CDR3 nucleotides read TGTGCCAGTAACAATAGGGGGGAGGGCACTGAAGCTTTCTTT. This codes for CASNNRGEGTEAFF.

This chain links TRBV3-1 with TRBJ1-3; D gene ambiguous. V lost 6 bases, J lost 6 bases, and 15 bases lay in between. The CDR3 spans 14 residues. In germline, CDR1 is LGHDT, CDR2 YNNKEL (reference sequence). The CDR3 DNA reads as TGTGCCAGCAGGATTAGGGCGGGCGAAAACACCATATATTTT. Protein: CASRIRAGENTIYF. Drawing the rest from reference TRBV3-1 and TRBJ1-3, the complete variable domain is DTAVSQTPKYLVTQMGNDKSIKCEQNLGHDTMYWYKQDSKKFLKIMFSYNNKELIINETVPNRFSPKSPDKAHLNLHINSLELGDSAVYFCASRIRAGENTIYFGEGSWLTVV.

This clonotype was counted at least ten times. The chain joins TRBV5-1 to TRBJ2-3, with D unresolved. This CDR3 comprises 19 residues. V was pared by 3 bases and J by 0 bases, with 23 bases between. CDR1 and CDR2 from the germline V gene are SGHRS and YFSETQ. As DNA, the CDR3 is TGCGCCAGCAGCTCCGGAATACGGACGTTACGTGCTAGCACAGATACGCAGTATTTT. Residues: CASSSGIRTLRASTDTQYF.

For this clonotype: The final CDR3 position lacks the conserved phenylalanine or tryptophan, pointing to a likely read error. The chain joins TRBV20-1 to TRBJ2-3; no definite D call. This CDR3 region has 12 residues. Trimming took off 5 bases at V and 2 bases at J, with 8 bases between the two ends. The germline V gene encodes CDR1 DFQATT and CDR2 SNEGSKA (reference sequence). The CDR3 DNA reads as TGCAGTGCTCCCGAGCCCACAGATACGCAGTATATT. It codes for CSAPEPTDTQYI.

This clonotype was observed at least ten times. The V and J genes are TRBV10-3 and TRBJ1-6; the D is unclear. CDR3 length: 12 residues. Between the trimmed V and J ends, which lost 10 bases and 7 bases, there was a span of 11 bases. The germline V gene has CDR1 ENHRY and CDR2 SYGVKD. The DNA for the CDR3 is TGTGCCACCCAACTAGGGAATTCACCCCTCCACTTT. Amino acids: CATQLGNSPLHF.

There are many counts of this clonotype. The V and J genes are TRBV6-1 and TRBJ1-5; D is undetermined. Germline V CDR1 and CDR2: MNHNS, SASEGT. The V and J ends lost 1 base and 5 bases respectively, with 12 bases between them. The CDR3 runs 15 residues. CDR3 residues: CASSEVVWSHQPQHF. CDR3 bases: TGTGCCAGCAGTGAAGTTGTTTGGTCTCATCAGCCCCAGCATTTT.